The next 25 T cell receptor beta chains were all read from a single sample in a study of T cells in Graves' hyperthyroidism and ophthalmopathy. TCR beta CDR3 sequences were amplified from RNA transcripts. First-round RT-PCR targeting the TCR CDR3 was performed with the HTBI primer set. From the multiplex PCR reads, TCRdb called clonotypes with MiXCR, one entry per CDR3 protein. This repertoire shows roughly 300,000 distinct CDR3 sequences, roughly 21% found once; its top ten account for over 45%. Sample: blood. The receptors here all came from a woman in her forties or fifties with Graves' hyperthyroidism.

This clonotype showed up many times. This chain joins TRBV18 and TRBJ1-1; D is ambiguous. CDR3 length: 13 amino acids. Trimming shortened V by 4 bases and J by 5 bases, and 11 bases separated the two germline ends. CDR1 and CDR2 (germline): KGHSH, LQKENI. The CDR3 DNA reads TGTGCCAGCTCACAGGAAGTGGTAACTGAAGCTTTCTTT. This translates into CASSQEVVTEAFF.

This rearrangement joins TRBV30 to TRBJ2-4, with 7 bases that match TRBD1. This CDR3 comprises 16 residues. V shed 0 bases and J 0 bases; nucleotides not matched to a gene: 5. CDR1 is GTSNPN, CDR2 SVGIG, per germline (reference sequence). In DNA form, the CDR3 reads TGTGCCTGGAGTGTACAGGGGAGAGGAGCCAAAAACATTCAGTACTTC. It codes for CAWSVQGRGAKNIQYF.

This clonotype was seen ten or more times. In DNA form, the CDR3 reads TGTGCCAGCAGCCAAAGCGGGAGGGGGAAGAGTGAGCAGTTCTTC. This gives the protein CASSQSGRGKSEQFF. V and J are TRBV7-3 and TRBJ2-1, with 10 bases fitting TRBD2. Germline V gives CDR1 SGHTA, CDR2 FQGTGA. V dropped 5 bases and J dropped 9; count of bases not matched to a gene: 10. This CDR3 comprises 15 residues. Drawing the rest from reference TRBV7-3 and TRBJ2-1, the complete variable domain is GAGVSQTPSNKVTEKGKYVELRCDPISGHTALYWYRQSLGQGPEFLIYFQGTGAADDSGLPNDRFFAVRPEGSVSTLKIQRTERGDSAVYLCASSQSGRGKSEQFFGPGTRLTVL.

This clonotype was seen repeatedly, ten times or more. The chain recombines TRBV6-4 with TRBJ1-2; possibly TRBD1 for D (6 bases). The CDR3 totals 17 residues. Germline lookup yields CDR1 MRHNA and CDR2 SNTAGT. The ends were cut back, 6 bases at V and 1 base at J, with 21 bases in the middle. CDR3 coding DNA: TGTGCCAGCAGCCTAACCTCCGGGACACCGAATAACTATGGCTACACCTTC. It encodes CASSLTSGTPNNYGYTF.

The V gene is TRBV18, the J gene TRBJ1-3; 10 bases are a match to TRBD1. The CDR3 runs to 17 residues. The V gene's germline CDR1 is KGHSH and CDR2 LQKENI. V lost 1 base and J lost 8; bases outside the gene matches: 11. CDR3 DNA sequence: TGTGCCAGCTCACCACGGCCGGGACAGGGGTCCGGAGACACCATATATTTT. It yields the protein CASSPRPGQGSGDTIYF.

In its sample, this clonotype was seen many times. DNA for the CDR3: TGTGCCAGCAGTTTAAATGGGGTGGGTAGCACTGAAGCTTTCTTT. Translated, it gives CASSLNGVGSTEAFF. This sequence joins TRBV28 and TRBJ1-1; unclear D gene. The CDR3 covers 15 residues. CDR1 MDHEN and CDR2 SYDVKM come from the germline V gene. V lost 2 bases and J lost 4, with 14 bases in between. Supplemented by reference TRBV28 and TRBJ1-1, the full variable domain reads DVKVTQSSRYLVKRTGEKVFLECVQDMDHENMFWYRQDPGLGLRLIYFSYDVKMKEKGDIPEGYSVSREKKERFSLILESASTNQTSMYLCASSLNGVGSTEAFFGQGTRLTVV.

This clonotype was detected many times. The V and J genes are TRBV30 and TRBJ1-5; TRBD1 aligns across 9 bases. Looked up from germline, CDR1 is GTSNPN and CDR2 is SVGIG (reference sequence). V was clipped by 5 bases and J by 3 bases; unmatched bases: 2. The CDR3 covers 13 residues. DNA for the CDR3: TGTGCCTGGGGGACAGGGAACAATCAGCCCCAGCATTTT. It is translated as CAWGTGNNQPQHF.

A remark on this clonotype: At one boundary the junction diverges from the germline segment, which might be a read error. In nucleotides, the CDR3 is TGTGCCAGCAGCCTCCGCAAGGGGACAGGGCCCTACGAGCGGTACTTC. It encodes CASSLRKGTGPYERYF. The J gene is TRBJ2-7, the V gene TRBV13, with 9 bases matching TRBD1. CDR1 is PRHDT, CDR2 FYEKMQ, per germline (reference sequence). The CDR3 contains 16 residues.

This clonotype occurred many times. This rearrangement joins TRBV28 to TRBJ2-2; D is unclear. This CDR3 is built from 16 residues. From germline, CDR1 is MDHEN and CDR2 SYDVKM. The V gene lost 4 bases and the J gene lost 3 bases, with 15 bases spanning the gap. CDR3 sequence reads: CASSSEFRNYTGELFF. CDR3 nucleotides: TGTGCCAGCAGTTCTGAGTTTCGGAACTACACCGGGGAGCTGTTTTTT.

The chain has TRBV2 and TRBJ2-7; TRBD1 agrees at 11 bases. The length of the CDR3 is 14 residues. J lost 4 bases, V lost 5 bases, and 4 bases had no gene match. CDR1 and CDR2 from the germline V gene are SNHLY and FYNNEI. The DNA for the CDR3 is TGTGCCAGCAGTCGGACAGGGGGCATTTACGAGCAGTACTTC. Residues: CASSRTGGIYEQYF.

This clonotype was detected many times. The rearrangement links TRBV11-2 to TRBJ2-7; D is undetermined. Germline-derived CDR1 and CDR2 are SGHAT and FQNNGV. Trimming removed 1 base at V and 7 bases at J, with 8 bases between. The CDR3 is made up of 12 amino acids. CDR3 coding DNA: TGTGCCAGCAGCTTAGCAGTCGTTGAGCAGTACTTC. It encodes CASSLAVVEQYF.

This clonotype was detected ten times or more. V and J are TRBV28 and TRBJ1-1; D is perhaps TRBD1 (6 bases). Trimming removed 3 bases from V and 10 bases from J, with 9 bases in between. The CDR3 totals 11 residues. CDR1 and CDR2 (germline): MDHEN, SYDVKM. CDR3 DNA sequence: TGTGCCAGCAGTTTTGGGACAAGAGCTTTCTTT. As protein: CASSFGTRAFF. Looking up the rest from reference TRBV28 and TRBJ1-1 gives the full variable domain: DVKVTQSSRYLVKRTGEKVFLECVQDMDHENMFWYRQDPGLGLRLIYFSYDVKMKEKGDIPEGYSVSREKKERFSLILESASTNQTSMYLCASSFGTRAFFGQGTRLTVV.

This clonotype was detected many times. The chain recombines TRBV7-9 with TRBJ2-5, with D perhaps matching TRBD1 (6 bases). Germline lookup yields CDR1 SEHNR and CDR2 FQNEAQ (reference sequence). The CDR3 loop spans 13 amino acids. Trimming took off 5 bases at V and 13 bases at J, with 20 bases between the two ends. The CDR3 nucleotides are TGTGCCAGCAGCCCCGCGGACAGAAAGGGAATGTACTTC. It specifies CASSPADRKGMYF.

This clonotype was seen many times. The CDR3 DNA is TGCGCCAGCAGCCCTGGGGGGTTTGATAGCAATCAGCCCCAGCATTTT. The encoded protein is CASSPGGFDSNQPQHF. This chain uses TRBV5-1 with TRBJ1-5, with a possible D match to TRBD1 (5 bases). The CDR3 sequence is 16 residues long. Trimming shortened V by 4 bases and J by 0 bases, and 14 bases separated the two germline ends. Germline V CDR1 and CDR2: SGHRS, YFSETQ. Complete variable domain (other parts from reference TRBV5-1 and TRBJ1-5): KAGVTQTPRYLIKTRGQQVTLSCSPISGHRSVSWYQQTPGQGLQFLFEYFSETQRNKGNFPGRFSGRQFSNSRSEMNVSTLELGDSALYLCASSPGGFDSNQPQHFGDGTRLSIL.

This clonotype was found many times. The rearrangement links TRBV7-9 to TRBJ2-7; 7 nucleotides agree with TRBD2. CDR3 size: 15 residues. Per the germline V gene, CDR1 is SEHNR and CDR2 is FQNEAQ (reference sequence). J lost 2 bases, V lost 1 base, and 5 bases had no gene match. The CDR3: CASSLVPSGAYEQYF. Written as DNA, the CDR3 is TGTGCCAGCAGCTTAGTTCCTAGCGGAGCCTACGAGCAGTACTTC. Full variable domain (rest looked up from reference TRBV7-9 and TRBJ2-7): DTGVSQNPRHKITKRGQNVTFRCDPISEHNRLYWYRQTLGQGPEFLTYFQNEAQLEKSRLLSDRFSAERPKGSFSTLEIQRTEQGDSAMYLCASSLVPSGAYEQYFGPGTRLTVT.

This clonotype came up a few times. The rearrangement links TRBV20-1 to TRBJ1-1, with D hard to call. In germline, CDR1 is DFQATT, CDR2 SNEGSKA (reference sequence). With 6 bases removed from V and 4 bases from J, the gap between germline ends came to 12 bases. The CDR3 totals 12 residues. CDR3 region: CSAWPGSTEAFF. The CDR3 DNA is TGCAGTGCCTGGCCGGGGAGCACTGAAGCTTTCTTT.

This clonotype has a count of ten or more. The chain combines TRBV4-1 with TRBJ1-2, with D hard to call. Germline V gene lookup returns CDR1 MGHRA and CDR2 YSYEKL. This CDR3 comprises 11 residues. V gave up 8 bases and J gave up 8 bases, with 12 bases separating them. The CDR3 region has the DNA TGCGCCAGCTCCCGCGGGCTAGGCTACACCTTC. The encoded protein is CASSRGLGYTF.

This clonotype has ten or more counts. CDR3 region: CASSQEEGRYGYTF. The DNA of the CDR3 is TGTGCCAGCAGCCAAGAGGAGGGGAGGTATGGCTACACCTTC. The chain links TRBV3-1 to TRBJ1-2; TRBD1 is a possible D gene (5 bases). The germline V and J ends were trimmed by 0 bases and 5 bases, with 10 bases remaining between them. CDR1 and CDR2 from the germline V gene are LGHDT and YNNKEL (reference sequence). This CDR3 contains 14 residues.

The rearrangement links TRBV7-6 to TRBJ2-1; a possible D gene is TRBD1 (6 bases). Germline loops: CDR1 SGHVS, CDR2 FNYEAQ. Trimming took 2 bases from V and 7 from J, leaving 15 bases between them. The CDR3 is 15 residues long. CDR3: CASSLQGSMLNEQFF. DNA of the CDR3: TGTGCCAGCAGCTTACAGGGGTCTATGCTTAATGAGCAGTTCTTC.

This clonotype was seen many times. The CDR3 loop is CASSYGQETQYF. The CDR3 DNA reads TGTGCCAGCAGTTACGGGCAAGAGACCCAGTACTTC. This chain links TRBV6-5 with TRBJ2-5; D is unclear. From germline, CDR1 is MNHEY and CDR2 SVGAGI. The CDR3 runs 12 residues. V was cut by 2 bases and J by 2 bases, with 3 bases left in between.

The sample holds many counts of this clonotype. The gene calls are TRBV28 and TRBJ2-7; maybe TRBD2 (5 bases). Germline CDR1 reads MDHEN; CDR2 reads SYDVKM. The CDR3 length is 13 residues. V was shortened by 5 bases and J by 4 bases, with 12 bases between the two germline ends. The CDR3 nucleotides read TGTGCCAGCAGTCTTTACACGGGATACGAGCAGTACTTC. It translates to CASSLYTGYEQYF.

The V call is TRBV18, the J call TRBJ2-7; TRBD1 matches at 9 bases. The CDR3 loop spans 14 amino acids. Germline V gene data show CDR1 as KGHSH and CDR2 as LQKENI. The J segment lost 6 bases and the V segment lost 4 bases, leaving 7 bases of the junction unmatched. The CDR3, as DNA: TGTGCCAGCTCACAAAGGGGACAGGGTACCGAGCAGTACTTC. It encodes CASSQRGQGTEQYF.

This clonotype was seen a few times. This chain joins TRBV28 and TRBJ1-6; D call uncertain. The CDR3 is 16 amino acids. V lost 3 bases, J lost 2 bases, and 11 bases lay in between. Germline assignment: CDR1 MDHEN and CDR2 SYDVKM. CDR3 DNA: TGTGCCAGCAGTTTCGCGGAGGCAGCCTATAATTCACCCCTCCACTTT. Translated, it gives CASSFAEAAYNSPLHF.

This clonotype has only a few counts. V usage is TRBV9 and J usage is TRBJ2-2, with D perhaps matching TRBD2 (5 bases). Trimming removed 4 bases at V and 2 bases at J, with 18 bases between. In germline, CDR1 is SGDLS, CDR2 YYNGEE. This CDR3 is 17 amino acids long. The CDR3 DNA reads TGTGCCAGCAGCCCTTTCTTCTCCCCGGGAAACACCGGGGAGCTGTTTTTT. The encoded protein is CASSPFFSPGNTGELFF.

In this sample, this clonotype turned up a few times. The junction differs from germline at one of its ends, possibly a read error. As DNA, the CDR3 is TGTGCCACCAGTGATTCGGCAGGGAGAGCCTACGCGCAGTACTTC. This codes for CATSDSAGRAYAQYF. The chain carries TRBV24-1 and TRBJ2-7; tentatively, D is TRBD1 or TRBD2 (5 bases each). CDR3 length: 15 amino acids. CDR1 and CDR2 from the germline V gene are KGHDR and SFDVKD.